These 9 T cell receptor beta chains came from one sample sequenced in a study of T-cell reconstitution after alpha-beta-depleted transplantation in children. Unique molecular identifiers featured in how the TCRbeta library was prepared. TCRdb re-called the PCR reads with MiXCR, one entry per CDR3 protein. The sample comprises fewer than 550,000 distinct CDR3 sequences, approximately 10% of which are singletons, and roughly 15% rests with the top ten. The specimen comprised PBMCs, mostly from graft donor cells, sampled 180 days after TCRalphabeta/CD19-depleted stem cell transplant. These receptors were obtained from a female patient aged 2-10 years who had a stem cell transplant for aplastic anemia, so the T cells may come from the graft donor.

This clonotype was seen many times. This chain joins TRBV29-1 and TRBJ1-4; 9 nucleotides line up with TRBD1. This CDR3 region has 19 residues. CDR1 and CDR2 (germline): SQVTM, ANQGSEA. V shed 1 base, J shed 7 bases, and the junction held 19 bases outside the gene matches. As DNA, the CDR3 is TGCAGCGTTGAAGCCTGGGGGGGCACTATGAAGACAGGGGGTGAAAAACTGTTTTTT. Its protein is CSVEAWGGTMKTGGEKLFF.

The chain links TRBV6-1 to TRBJ2-7, with no clear D. Germline V gives CDR1 MNHNS, CDR2 SASEGT. Trimming left V 4 bases short and J 4 bases short, with 11 bases between. This CDR3 contains 13 residues. This chain's CDR3 is CASSAASGYEQYV. Written as DNA, the CDR3 is TGTGCCAGCAGTGCCGCTTCGGGTTACGAGCAGTACGTC.

This rearrangement joins TRBV4-2 to TRBJ2-3; D is possibly TRBD1 (6 bases). V lost 7 bases, J lost 4 bases, and 21 bases lay in between. The V gene's germline CDR1 is LGHNA and CDR2 YNFKEQ. This CDR3 has 16 amino acids. The CDR3: CASTPGLGAGSDTQYF. DNA of the CDR3: TGTGCCAGCACCCCTGGGTTGGGGGCTGGATCAGATACGCAGTATTTT.

The J gene is TRBJ2-2, the V gene TRBV10-3; no firm D call. V was trimmed by 6 bases and J by 4 bases, leaving 6 bases between them. CDR1 and CDR2 (germline): ENHRY, SYGVKD. This CDR3 region has 12 residues. The CDR3 bases are TGTGCCATCAGACCAGGCACCGGGGAGCTGTTTTTT. It encodes CAIRPGTGELFF.

The chain carries TRBV6-1 and TRBJ2-5; 10 bases line up with TRBD1. The CDR3 contains 15 residues. In germline, CDR1 is MNHNS, CDR2 SASEGT. V lost 5 bases and J lost 4; bases outside the gene matches: 7. Written as DNA, the CDR3 is TGTGCCAGCAGTCCATCCGACAGGGGGCCAGAGACCCAGTACTTC. Residues: CASSPSDRGPETQYF.

This clonotype was detected only a few times. The chain links TRBV10-3 to TRBJ2-7; TRBD1 agrees at 9 bases. The V segment lost 8 bases and the J segment 7 bases; nucleotides outside the gene matches: 18. The CDR3 is 16 amino acids. The germline V gene encodes CDR1 ENHRY and CDR2 SYGVKD. DNA for the CDR3: TGTGCCATCGGGACAGGGCCCTTGCGTACTGTTCGGGAGCAGTACGTC. It specifies CAIGTGPLRTVREQYV.

This clonotype has a handful of counts. This chain joins TRBV7-2 and TRBJ2-3; D gene uncertain. The CDR3 covers 16 residues. The germline CDR1 and CDR2 sequences are SGHTA and FQGNSA. Trimming pared 2 bases from V and 4 bases from J, leaving 16 bases between. Written as DNA, the CDR3 is TGTGCCAGCAGCTTAATAGGATTTTTTCGGCCAGATACGCAGTATTTT. Amino acid sequence: CASSLIGFFRPDTQYF. Drawing the rest from reference TRBV7-2 and TRBJ2-3, the complete variable domain is GAGVSQSPSNKVTEKGKDVELRCDPISGHTALYWYRQSLGQGLEFLIYFQGNSAPDKSGLPSDRFSAERTGGSVSTLTIQRTQQEDSAVYLCASSLIGFFRPDTQYFGPGTRLTVL.

This clonotype was observed a handful of times. The gene calls are TRBV28 and TRBJ1-2; 9 bases line up with TRBD1. This CDR3 has 12 residues. The germline V gene encodes CDR1 MDHEN and CDR2 SYDVKM. V was clipped by 7 bases and J by 6 bases; unmatched bases: 3. The CDR3 region is CASKQGADGYTF. DNA for the CDR3: TGTGCCAGCAAACAGGGGGCTGATGGCTACACCTTC.

This clonotype was observed a handful of times. This chain links TRBV13 with TRBJ2-3; 13 bases match TRBD2. In germline, CDR1 is PRHDT, CDR2 FYEKMQ (reference sequence). The CDR3 runs 16 residues. Unmatched junction bases numbered 6, after V lost 2 bases and J lost 7 bases. The CDR3 DNA is TGTGCCAGCAGCTTAAGTGGGACTAGCGGGACCTATACGCAGTATTTT. It specifies CASSLSGTSGTYTQYF.